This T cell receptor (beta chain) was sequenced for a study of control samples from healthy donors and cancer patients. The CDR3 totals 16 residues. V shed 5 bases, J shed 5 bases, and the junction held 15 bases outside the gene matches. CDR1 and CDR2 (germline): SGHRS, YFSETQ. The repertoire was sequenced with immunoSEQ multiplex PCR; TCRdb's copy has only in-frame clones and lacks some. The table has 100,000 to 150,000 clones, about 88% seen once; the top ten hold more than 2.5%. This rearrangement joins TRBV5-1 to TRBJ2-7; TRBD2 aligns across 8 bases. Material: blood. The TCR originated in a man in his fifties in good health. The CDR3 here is CASSLIPGTSPHEQYF. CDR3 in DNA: TGCGCCAGCAGTTTGATACCCGGGACTAGTCCTCACGAGCAGTACTTC.